These 9 T cell receptor beta chains were all obtained from the same sample, sequenced in a study of regulatory T cells in long-lasting Graves disease. Indicated time point: newly diagnosed GD, antithyroid drugs for less than 3 months. RNA from PBMCs was the source of the TCR library. TCR beta libraries were built with iRepertoire HTBI primers and Arm-PCR of CDR3 regions. TCRdb itself ran the multiplex PCR reads through MiXCR, one entry per CDR3 protein. This sample yields approximately 540,000 distinct CDR3 sequences, of which about 12% are seen a single time; about 8.9% belongs to the top ten. A further study also used this sample, focusing on T cells in Graves' hyperthyroidism and ophthalmopathy.

The specimen comprised peripheral blood mononuclear cells (PBMCs), sampled at new diagnosis, from a patient treated with antithyroid drugs. These receptors were obtained from a woman between 25 and 40 years old with Graves disease.

V usage is TRBV24-1 and J usage is TRBJ2-1; a weak D match, TRBD1 (5 bases). Germline CDR1 is KGHDR and CDR2 is SFDVKD. This CDR3 is built from 13 residues. Trimming stripped 2 bases from V and 6 bases from J, with 7 bases between. The CDR3 bases are TGTGCCACCAGTGATTGGGGCGGCAATGAGCAGTTCTTC. Its protein product is CATSDWGGNEQFF.

This clonotype was picked up many times. CDR3 amino acids: CASTKAGAYNEQFF. The CDR3 bases are TGTGCCAGCACCAAAGCGGGCGCGTACAATGAGCAGTTCTTC. V gene TRBV2 combines with J gene TRBJ2-1; maybe TRBD2 (6 bases). V lost 7 bases, J lost 4 bases, and 14 bases lay in between. Germline lookup yields CDR1 SNHLY and CDR2 FYNNEI. CDR3 length equals 14 residues.

This clonotype appeared many times. The V gene is TRBV18, the J gene TRBJ1-3; TRBD1 matches 8 bases. The CDR3 runs to 15 residues. Trimming at V came to 3 bases and at J to 4 bases, leaving 5 bases not matched to a gene. Germline assignment: CDR1 KGHSH and CDR2 LQKENI. CDR3 sequence (DNA): TGTGCCAGCTCACCCCAGGGGGCGCGAGGAAACACCATATATTTT. As protein: CASSPQGARGNTIYF.

The J gene is TRBJ1-4, the V gene TRBV6-1, with 7 bases matching TRBD1. CDR1 is MNHNS, CDR2 SASEGT, per germline. This CDR3 comprises 15 residues. Unmatched junction bases numbered 9, after V lost 6 bases and J lost 5 bases. This chain's CDR3 is CASSSPGGGNEKLFF. CDR3 coding DNA: TGTGCCAGCAGCAGCCCAGGGGGGGGGAATGAAAAACTGTTTTTT.

In this sample, this clonotype turned up many times. This sequence joins TRBV7-9 and TRBJ2-7; D is perhaps TRBD2 (6 bases). This CDR3 is built from 15 residues. Germline CDR1 SEHNR, CDR2 FQNEAQ (reference sequence). V lost 5 bases to trimming and J lost 5 bases, with 19 bases between them. CDR3 nucleotide sequence: TGTGCCAGCAGCCCTCCTCGGGGGAGGTCCAACGAGCAGTACTTC. This sequence encodes CASSPPRGRSNEQYF.

About this clonotype: An end of the junction does not agree with germline; a read error may underlie this. The V and J genes are TRBV4-1 and TRBJ2-3, with 13 bases matching TRBD2. Germline V gene data show CDR1 as MGHRA and CDR2 as YSYEKL. The CDR3 is 19 amino acids. In nucleotides, the CDR3 is TGCGCCAGCGGCCAACCTGGACTAGCGGGAGTCCGCCTCGTCGATACGCAGTATTTT. It specifies CASGQPGLAGVRLVDTQYF.

This clonotype was detected many times. This chain links TRBV28 with TRBJ2-1; D uncertain. The CDR3 is 12 residues long. V was clipped by 10 bases and J by 9 bases, with 16 bases between them. CDR1 and CDR2 from the germline V gene are MDHEN and SYDVKM. CDR3 sequence: CATRRWVGEQFF. In nucleotides, the CDR3 is TGTGCCACCCGAAGGTGGGTTGGTGAGCAGTTCTTC.

This clonotype has ten or more counts. One end of the junction does not line up with germline, which may come from a read error. The genes are TRBV20-1 and TRBJ2-7; D is unclear. The CDR3 has 12 residues. The V gene's germline CDR1 is DFQATT and CDR2 SNEGSKA (reference sequence). In DNA, the CDR3 is TGCAGTGCTTCCGGTGCCTCCCACGAGCAGTACTTC. This encodes CSASGASHEQYF.

In this sample, this clonotype turned up many times. V gene TRBV20-1 combines with J gene TRBJ2-4, with TRBD1 as a possible D gene (8 bases). Trimming removed 5 bases at V and 3 bases at J, with 20 bases between. Germline CDR1 reads DFQATT; CDR2 reads SNEGSKA (reference sequence). This CDR3 is built from 16 residues. The DNA of the CDR3 is TGCAGTGCTGACGACGACAGGGGAGGGGGCAAAAACATTCAGTACTTC. This encodes CSADDDRGGGKNIQYF.